This TCR beta chain was observed in a study of neurological immune-mediated disorders. This CDR3 has 15 amino acids. Looked up from germline, CDR1 is SGHKS and CDR2 is YYEKEE (reference sequence). This clonotype was observed a handful of times. Its specificity is not known. Relative to the germline gene, one junction end is altered; a read error may explain this. The study, taken as a whole, reports: When grouped phylogenetically, the repertoires of 18 of the 34 multiple sclerosis patients fell together in one related-CDR3 cluster, which is a possible signature.

TCRdb independently ran MiXCR on the 5' RACE reads; one entry per CDR3 protein. The table lists 130,000 or so distinct CDR3 sequences, around 3% of them singletons. The clonotype originates from a woman in her twenties or thirties with multiple sclerosis. Sequenced material: PBMCs. V usage is TRBV5-5 and J usage is TRBJ2-5, with D possibly being TRBD1 (5 bases). The CDR3 DNA reads as TGTGCCAGCAGCTTGGGTGGGGCTACAGCAGAGAACCAGTACTTC. Protein product: CASSLGGATAENQYF.